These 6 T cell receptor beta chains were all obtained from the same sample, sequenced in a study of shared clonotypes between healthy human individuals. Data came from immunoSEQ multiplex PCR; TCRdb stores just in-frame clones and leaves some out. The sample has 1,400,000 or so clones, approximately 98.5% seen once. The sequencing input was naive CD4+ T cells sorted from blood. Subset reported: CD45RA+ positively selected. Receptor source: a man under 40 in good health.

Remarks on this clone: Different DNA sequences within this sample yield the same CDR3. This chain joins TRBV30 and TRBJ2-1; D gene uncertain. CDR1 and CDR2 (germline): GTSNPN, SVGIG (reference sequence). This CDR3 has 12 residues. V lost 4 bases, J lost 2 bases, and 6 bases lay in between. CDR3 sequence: CAWTLAYNEQFF. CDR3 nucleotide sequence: TGTGCCTGGACCCTCGCCTACAATGAGCAGTTCTTC.

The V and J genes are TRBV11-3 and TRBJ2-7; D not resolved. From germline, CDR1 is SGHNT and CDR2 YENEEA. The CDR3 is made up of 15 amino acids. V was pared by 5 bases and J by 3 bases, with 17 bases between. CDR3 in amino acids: CASSPRPGGVYEQYF. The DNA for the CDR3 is TGTGCCAGCAGCCCTCGTCCAGGTGGGGTCTACGAGCAGTACTTC.

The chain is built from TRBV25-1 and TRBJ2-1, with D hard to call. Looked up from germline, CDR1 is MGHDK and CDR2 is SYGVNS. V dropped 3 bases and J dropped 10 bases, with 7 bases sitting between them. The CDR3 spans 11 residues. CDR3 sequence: CASSEAGEQFF. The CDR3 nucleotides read TGTGCCAGCAGTGAGGCCGGGGAGCAGTTCTTC.

CDR3 residues: CASSDPPGTGGVEAFF. DNA for the CDR3: TGTGCCAGCAGTGACCCCCCCGGGACAGGGGGGGTTGAAGCTTTCTTT. The rearrangement uses TRBV6-4 and TRBJ1-1; the match to TRBD1 covers 11 bases. The germline gives CDR1 MRHNA, CDR2 SNTAGT. This CDR3 spans 16 amino acids. With 2 bases clipped from V and 7 bases from J, the junction kept 9 bases outside the gene matches.

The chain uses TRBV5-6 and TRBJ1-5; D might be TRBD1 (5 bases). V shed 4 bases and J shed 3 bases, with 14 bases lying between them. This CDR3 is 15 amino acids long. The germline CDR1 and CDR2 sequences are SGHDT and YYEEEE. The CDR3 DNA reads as TGTGCCAGCAGCCTCGAAGCGGGGCTCAATCAGCCCCAGCATTTT. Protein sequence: CASSLEAGLNQPQHF.

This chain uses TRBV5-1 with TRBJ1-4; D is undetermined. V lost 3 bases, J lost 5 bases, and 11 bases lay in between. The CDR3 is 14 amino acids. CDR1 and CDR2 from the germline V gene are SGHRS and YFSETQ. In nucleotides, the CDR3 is TGCGCCAGCAGCTCCGGACGCTTAAATGAAAAACTGTTTTTT. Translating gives CASSSGRLNEKLFF.